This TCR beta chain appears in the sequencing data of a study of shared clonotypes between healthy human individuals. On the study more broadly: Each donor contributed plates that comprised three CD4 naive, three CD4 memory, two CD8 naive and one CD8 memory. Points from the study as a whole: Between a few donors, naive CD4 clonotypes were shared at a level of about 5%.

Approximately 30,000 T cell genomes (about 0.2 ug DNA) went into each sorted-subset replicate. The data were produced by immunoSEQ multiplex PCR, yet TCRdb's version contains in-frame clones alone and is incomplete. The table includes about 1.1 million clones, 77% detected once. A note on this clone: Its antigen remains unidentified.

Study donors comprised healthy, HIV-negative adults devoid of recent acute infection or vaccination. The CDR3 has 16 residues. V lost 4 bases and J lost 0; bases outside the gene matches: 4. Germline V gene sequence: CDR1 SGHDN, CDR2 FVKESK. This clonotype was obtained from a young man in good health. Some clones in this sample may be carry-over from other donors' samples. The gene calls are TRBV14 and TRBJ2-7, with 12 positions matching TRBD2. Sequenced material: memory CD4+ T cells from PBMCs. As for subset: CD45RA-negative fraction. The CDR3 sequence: CASSRQTSGSSYEQYF. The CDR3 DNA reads TGTGCCAGCAGCCGCCAGACTAGCGGGAGCTCCTACGAGCAGTACTTC.